This record looks at one T cell receptor (beta chain) sequence and its context. This entry is derived from a study of shared clonotypes between healthy human individuals. Germline CDR1 MNHEY, CDR2 SMNVEV (reference sequence). The length of the CDR3 is 16 residues. V dropped 8 bases and J dropped 2 bases, with 20 bases sitting between them. TCRdb's copy holds only in-frame clones and misses some; the assay was immunoSEQ multiplex PCR. The sample shows a few million clones, 90% to 96% of them seen only once. This TCR came from a man between 18 and 29 years old in good health. The sequencing sample was made of naive CD4+ T cells sorted from blood. Stated subset: CD45RA+ positively selected. This rearrangement joins TRBV27 to TRBJ2-3, with D possibly TRBD2 on 7 matching bases. The CDR3 DNA reads TGTGCCAGCGCTCCTTTGGGGGAGGGGGTCACAGATACGCAGTATTTT. It translates to CASAPLGEGVTDTQYF.